This T cell receptor beta chain was obtained from a study of blood T cell repertoires in COVID-19. Study overall: The United States, Italy and Spain provided the acute and convalescent COVID-19 samples. The analysed material was cDNA or gDNA that came from T cells, B-cell-depleted T cells, or PBMCs.

This CDR3 comprises 16 residues. Germline CDR1 reads SGHNT; CDR2 reads YENEEA. V lost 3 bases and J lost 7, with 21 bases in between. Authors' analysis steps: Estimates of nucleated cell counts were drawn from the amplification of reference gene primers. Sequencing was performed with immunoSEQ multiplex PCR; in TCRdb, only in-frame clones are kept and a portion is missing. The V and J calls and the clone size are those of that table, but D and trimming were determined from the DNA. This sample has 100,000 to 120,000 clones, with over 60% found just once. Sequencing was performed on peripheral blood. The TCR was taken from a woman older than 75 with acute or convalescent COVID-19. The J gene is TRBJ1-2, the V gene TRBV11-3, with D possibly TRBD1 on 5 matching bases. In DNA, the CDR3 is TGTGCCAGCAGCTTGGTTTGCGGCAGGGTGGCGACTGGCTACACCTTC. This sequence encodes CASSLVCGRVATGYTF.